A single sample is the source of the 2 T cell receptor beta chains below, sequenced in a study of glioma-infiltrating T cells. TCR alpha and beta CDR3 regions were amplified from RNA using iRepertoire nested multiplex PCR. TCRdb re-called the multiplex PCR reads with MiXCR, one entry per CDR3 protein. The data show 170,000 or so distinct CDR3 sequences, more than 35% seen once. Sample: glioma tissue, nonneoplastic brain tissue, or PBMCs (not recorded which). The receptors stem from a human donor with low-grade glioma or glioblastoma, undergoing nonglioma brain surgery, or in good health (not recorded which).

Remarks on this clonotype: A much bigger clone sits one base away, suggesting this may be a read error. The chain carries TRBV28 and TRBJ2-1, with TRBD1 matching over 10 bases. The CDR3 runs to 15 residues. Germline trimming cut 7 bases from V and 10 bases from J; bases unmatched to any gene: 13. CDR1 MDHEN and CDR2 SYDVKM come from the germline V gene. CDR3 in DNA: TGTGCCAGCACCACAAATCGACAGGGGGCCCACGAGCAGTTCTTC. It specifies CASTTNRQGAHEQFF.

This rearrangement joins TRBV19 to TRBJ2-2; 7 bases are a match to TRBD2. The CDR3 consists of 16 residues. V lost 6 bases and J lost 0; bases outside the gene matches: 7. Germline V gives CDR1 LNHDA, CDR2 SQIVND (reference sequence). CDR3 loop: CASSPASGSNTGELFF. The CDR3 DNA reads as TGTGCCAGTAGCCCTGCTAGCGGATCGAACACCGGGGAGCTGTTTTTT.